This T cell receptor (beta chain) was sequenced for a study of T-cell reconstitution after alpha-beta-depleted transplantation in children (dated by TCRdb to between 2015 and 2016). Context from the whole study: Using TCR repertoire profiling, the study followed T-cell immune reconstitution in a quantitative way in children after TCRalphabeta/CD19-depleted allogeneic hematopoietic cell transplantation. Overall study results and their limits: Hyperexpanded clone frequencies declined over subsequent months; after one year, T-cell counts and TCRbeta diversity were mostly attributed to newly produced T cells. In some patients, high TCRbeta diversity at day 60 was attributed to recipient T cells and intrathymic progenitors that had survived conditioning. The apparently early alphabetaT-cell count recovery about two months after transplant was reportedly dependent on only several hundred rapidly expanded clones derived from non-depleted graft cells.

In light of the paper, this sample's time point label describes: day 60 (about 2 months) after transplantation. The meaning of the sample's treatment or condition label: allogeneic hematopoietic cell transplantation with graft depleted of TCRalphabeta T cells and CD19 B cells. The children who served as transplant recipients had been given grafts of TCRalphabeta/CD19-depleted allogeneic hematopoietic cells. This clonotype appeared many times. Its target antigen remains unknown. It has no much larger one-base neighbor in the sample; base qualities were not kept. Library creation used PCR. TCRdb names Illumina HiSeq 2500 as the instrument used. To normalize quantification of the TCRbeta repertoire, the TCR libraries were built with molecular barcoding that relied on unique molecular identifiers. The raw public data were reprocessed by TCRdb itself: fastp quality trimming at Q25, MiXCR clonotype calling, in-frame beta chains only. A single entry per CDR3 protein holds the most common genes and DNA from its merged rows. The sample table lists around 52,000 distinct CDR3 sequences, around 5.9% of them with a count of one. The ten largest account for roughly 31% of the sample.

The germline V gene gives CDR1 as MDHEN and CDR2 as SYDVKM. V and J lose 6 bases and 1 base, and a span of 10 bases separates them. Taken from cysteine to phenylalanine, the CDR3 has 14 residues. Just CDR3 DNA is preserved here, 42 bases in frame from base 1. The input for sequencing was PBMCs, mostly from graft donor cells, taken 60 days after TCRalphabeta/CD19-depleted stem cell transplant. The sequence links TRBV28 to TRBJ2-1; the D gene is possibly TRBD2, with 5 bases matching. The sequence was obtained from a female patient aged 2-9 years who had a stem cell transplant for aplastic anemia, so the T cells may come from the graft donor. The DNA sequence is TGTGCCAGCAGAGGCGGGTGGTCCTACAATGAGCAGTTCTTC. Its protein reads: CASRGGWSYNEQFF. With the portions outside the CDR3 filled from the reference TRBV28 and TRBJ2-1 genes, the complete variable region becomes DVKVTQSSRYLVKRTGEKVFLECVQDMDHENMFWYRQDPGLGLRLIYFSYDVKMKEKGDIPEGYSVSREKKERFSLILESASTNQTSMYLCASRGGWSYNEQFFGPGTRLTVL.